This record covers a single T cell receptor beta chain. Its target is unknown. From the 5' RACE reads, TCRdb called clonotypes with MiXCR, one entry per CDR3 protein. The sample lists 1.5 million to 2 million distinct CDR3 sequences; more than 30% were seen once. The CDR3 totals 13 residues. Germline trimming cut 11 bases from V and 1 base from J; bases unmatched to any gene: 3. Germline CDR1 is ENHRY and CDR2 is SYGVKD. The sample is drawn from a study of identical twins. Broader study findings: Partly confounded zero-insertion analyses could result from invariant MAIT and iNKT cells. Modeled out-of-frame TCR alpha sharing in monozygotic twins fell below observed levels. Clonotypes of the beta chain that were abundant in cord blood carried fewer insertions (memory repertoires showed none).

All donors were healthy, and all were Caucasian. The sequence derives from a newborn girl in good health. The specimen was cord blood. The chain joins TRBV10-3 to TRBJ1-5; TRBD1 matches at 9 bases. DNA of the CDR3: TGTGCCGTCACAGGGGGCAGCAATCAGCCCCAGCATTTT. Translating it yields CAVTGGSNQPQHF.